The 21 T cell receptor beta chains below were found in one sample sequenced in a study of blood T cell repertoires in COVID-19. Sequencing used immunoSEQ multiplex PCR; TCRdb keeps in-frame clones, though not all of them. Of about 190,000 clones in the sample, under 80% are singletons; the top ten hold roughly 12%. What was sequenced was peripheral blood. These receptors were taken from a woman between 50 and 59 years old with acute or convalescent COVID-19.

This chain's CDR3 is CASSLEGPSREQYF. DNA for the CDR3: TGTGCCAGCAGCCTGGAGGGGCCGAGTCGGGAGCAGTACTTC. The chain carries TRBV7-9 and TRBJ2-7; D might be TRBD2 (6 bases). Germline CDR1 and CDR2: SEHNR and FQNEAQ (reference sequence). V lost 5 bases and J 7 bases, leaving 18 bases between the germline ends. This CDR3 contains 14 residues.

The chain employs TRBV6-5 and TRBJ2-2, with 7 bases fitting TRBD1. V shed 9 bases, J shed 6 bases, and the junction held 13 bases outside the gene matches. CDR3 length: 15 residues. The germline V gene has CDR1 MNHEY and CDR2 SVGAGI. The CDR3 loop is CASFWGQRNSGELFF. The CDR3 DNA follows: TGTGCCAGTTTCTGGGGACAGCGAAACTCCGGGGAGCTGTTTTTT.

The chain links TRBV5-1 to TRBJ2-7; the match to TRBD2 covers 10 bases. From germline, CDR1 is SGHRS and CDR2 YFSETQ. The V segment lost 4 bases and the J segment 6 bases; nucleotides outside the gene matches: 10. The CDR3 is made up of 15 amino acids. The CDR3 here is CASSEVAGGFAEQYF. As DNA, the CDR3 is TGCGCCAGCAGCGAAGTAGCGGGGGGCTTCGCCGAGCAGTACTTC.

The chain employs TRBV9 and TRBJ2-5; 10 bases line up with TRBD1. The germline CDR1 and CDR2 sequences are SGDLS and YYNGEE. V was clipped by 4 bases and J by 5 bases; unmatched bases: 5. The CDR3 consists of 14 residues. DNA for the CDR3: TGTGCCAGCAGCTCGGACAGGGGGTGGGAGACCCAGTACTTC. Protein: CASSSDRGWETQYF.

The V call is TRBV2, the J call TRBJ1-1, with 7 bases lining up with TRBD1. This CDR3 has 14 residues. Germline values: CDR1 SNHLY, CDR2 FYNNEI. J lost 4 bases, V lost 4 bases, and 6 bases had no gene match. The CDR3 is CASSGQGSITEAFF. Here the CDR3 DNA reads TGTGCCAGCAGTGGACAGGGTTCAATCACTGAAGCTTTCTTT.

This rearrangement joins TRBV3-1 (or the pseudogene TRBV3-2) to TRBJ2-3; 7 bases align to TRBD1. Germline V gives CDR1 LGHDT, CDR2 YNNKEL (reference sequence). V dropped 3 bases and J dropped 2; count of bases not matched to a gene: 17. CDR3 length equals 19 residues. The CDR3 spells CASSQRGRGGYGLTDTQYF. CDR3 nucleotides: TGTGCCAGCAGCCAGAGGGGGCGAGGCGGGTACGGACTCACAGATACGCAGTATTTT.

The chain uses TRBV2 and TRBJ2-3, with TRBD2 identical over 8 bases. The CDR3 consists of 15 residues. Germline values: CDR1 SNHLY, CDR2 FYNNEI. Trimming took 5 bases from V and 4 from J; bases not matched to a gene: 8. The CDR3 loop reads CASSSLGTRSDTQYF. DNA of the CDR3: TGTGCCAGCAGTTCGCTCGGGACTAGATCAGATACGCAGTATTTT.

The V and J genes are TRBV5-6 and TRBJ1-2; 9 bases match TRBD1. Unmatched junction bases numbered 9, after V lost 2 bases and J lost 4 bases. The CDR3 extends over 16 amino acids. CDR1 SGHDT and CDR2 YYEEEE come from the germline V gene. CDR3 sequence (DNA): TGTGCCAGCAGCTTCTACGGGACAGGGTCTAGCTATGGCTACACCTTC. Protein: CASSFYGTGSSYGYTF.

The chain carries TRBV30 and TRBJ1-3; a weak D match, TRBD1 (6 bases). Trimming took off 4 bases at V and 7 bases at J, with 20 bases between the two ends. Germline CDR1 reads GTSNPN; CDR2 reads SVGIG (reference sequence). This CDR3 has 15 amino acids. Here the CDR3 DNA reads TGTGCCTGGACCCCCCCAACAGGGTTTTTGAACACCATATATTTT. Translated: CAWTPPTGFLNTIYF.

The chain recombines TRBV18 with TRBJ1-1; 8 nucleotides match TRBD1. Germline V CDR1 and CDR2: KGHSH, LQKENI. The V segment lost 4 bases and the J segment 4 bases; nucleotides outside the gene matches: 2. The CDR3 is 13 amino acids. DNA of the CDR3: TGTGCCAGCTCACTTGGGACAGGCACTGAAGCTTTCTTT. It translates to CASSLGTGTEAFF.

V and J are TRBV19 and TRBJ2-1, with 11 bases matching TRBD2. Unmatched junction bases numbered 11, after V lost 5 bases and J lost 8 bases. Germline values: CDR1 LNHDA, CDR2 SQIVND (reference sequence). The CDR3 totals 16 residues. CDR3 loop: CASSLLASGGLYEQFF. The CDR3 bases are TGTGCCAGTAGTCTCCTAGCTAGCGGGGGGTTGTATGAGCAGTTCTTC.

CDR3 sequence: CATSDLGGGAKTQYF. Written as DNA, the CDR3 is TGTGCCACCAGTGATTTAGGAGGGGGCGCGAAGACCCAGTACTTC. This sequence joins TRBV24-1 and TRBJ2-5; D is perhaps TRBD1 (7 bases). The V gene lost 1 base and the J gene lost 6 bases, with 14 bases spanning the gap. Germline CDR1 KGHDR, CDR2 SFDVKD. This CDR3 is built from 15 residues.

This clone was counted at least ten times. As DNA, the CDR3 is TGCGCGACTAGAGGGGTTTCGGATGAGCAGTTCTTC. Residues: CATRGVSDEQFF. This chain joins TRBV10-1 and TRBJ2-1; a possible D gene is TRBD2 (6 bases). Germline V gene data show CDR1 as WNHNN and CDR2 as SYGVQD (reference sequence). The CDR3 extends over 12 amino acids.

The chain combines TRBV5-1 with TRBJ1-3; D is unclear. Deletions cut 0 bases from V and 1 base from J, with 5 bases between. Germline V gives CDR1 SGHRS, CDR2 YFSETQ. The CDR3 totals 14 residues. CDR3 amino acids: CASSLGVSGNTIYF. DNA of the CDR3: TGCGCCAGCAGCTTGGGAGTATCTGGAAACACCATATATTTT.

This sequence joins TRBV7-2 and TRBJ1-5; perhaps TRBD1 as D (5 bases). This CDR3 has 15 residues. Germline assignment: CDR1 SGHTA and CDR2 FQGNSA. Trimming left V 2 bases short and J 6 bases short, with 14 bases between. The CDR3 protein is CASSLTGQGGQPQHF. The CDR3 region has the DNA TGTGCCAGCAGCTTAACCGGCCAGGGAGGTCAGCCCCAGCATTTT.

This chain joins TRBV6-6 and TRBJ2-7; 7 nucleotides match TRBD2. V was clipped by 5 bases and J by 1 base; unmatched bases: 5. The CDR3 has 14 residues. Germline V gene lookup returns CDR1 MNHNY and CDR2 SVGAGI (reference sequence). CDR3 in DNA: TGTGCCAGCAGTAGGGAGGGTTCGTCCTACGAGCAGTACTTC. Its translation: CASSREGSSYEQYF.

Concerning this clone: The germline gene is not matched at one end of the junction; a read error may be the cause. V gene TRBV28 combines with J gene TRBJ2-3, with TRBD2 identical over 7 bases. The CDR3 consists of 11 residues. The V gene's germline CDR1 is MDHEN and CDR2 SYDVKM. In nucleotides, the CDR3 is TGTGCCAGCAGTTTAAGGAGCGGGGTGCATTTT. Its protein product is CASSLRSGVHF.

The CDR3 DNA follows: TGTGCCAGCAGCTTGCCGGGACTAGCGGGGAGTTGGAACACCGGGGAGCTGTTTTTT. It codes for CASSLPGLAGSWNTGELFF. This chain uses TRBV7-8 with TRBJ2-2, with 13 bases aligning to TRBD2. The germline V gene has CDR1 SGHVS and CDR2 FQNEAQ. This CDR3 has 19 amino acids. V was clipped by 3 bases and J by 1 base; unmatched bases: 8. Supplemented by reference TRBV7-8 and TRBJ2-2, the full variable domain reads GAGVSQSPRYKVAKRGQDVALRCDPISGHVSLFWYQQALGQGPEFLTYFQNEAQLDKSGLPSDRFFAERPEGSVSTLKIQRTQQEDSAVYLCASSLPGLAGSWNTGELFFGEGSRLTVL.

The chain is built from TRBV19 and TRBJ2-5; weak D call: TRBD2 (6 bases). This CDR3 is built from 12 residues. Germline loops: CDR1 LNHDA, CDR2 SQIVND (reference sequence). Trimming shortened V by 11 bases and J by 9 bases, and 19 bases separated the two germline ends. The CDR3 protein is CASSTRRGAQYF. CDR3 nucleotide sequence: TGTGCCTCGTCCACCCGGCGCGGGGCCCAGTACTTC.

CDR3 nucleotides: TGTGCCAGCAGTTACGGGCGGGGAGAGTACGAGCAGTACTTC. Its translation is CASSYGRGEYEQYF. The gene calls are TRBV6-5 and TRBJ2-7; D might be TRBD2 (6 bases). The CDR3 has 14 amino acids. Germline V gene data show CDR1 as MNHEY and CDR2 as SVGAGI. V gave up 2 bases and J gave up 4 bases, with 12 bases separating them.

This chain connects TRBV7-6 to TRBJ2-3, with 7 bases lining up with TRBD2. From germline, CDR1 is SGHVS and CDR2 FNYEAQ. This CDR3 spans 14 amino acids. The V and J ends lost 3 bases and 8 bases, in that order; junction bases with no gene match: 8. This CDR3 reads CASSLPGLDSTQYF. The CDR3 DNA sequence: TGTGCCAGCAGCTTGCCCGGACTAGATAGTACGCAGTATTTT.